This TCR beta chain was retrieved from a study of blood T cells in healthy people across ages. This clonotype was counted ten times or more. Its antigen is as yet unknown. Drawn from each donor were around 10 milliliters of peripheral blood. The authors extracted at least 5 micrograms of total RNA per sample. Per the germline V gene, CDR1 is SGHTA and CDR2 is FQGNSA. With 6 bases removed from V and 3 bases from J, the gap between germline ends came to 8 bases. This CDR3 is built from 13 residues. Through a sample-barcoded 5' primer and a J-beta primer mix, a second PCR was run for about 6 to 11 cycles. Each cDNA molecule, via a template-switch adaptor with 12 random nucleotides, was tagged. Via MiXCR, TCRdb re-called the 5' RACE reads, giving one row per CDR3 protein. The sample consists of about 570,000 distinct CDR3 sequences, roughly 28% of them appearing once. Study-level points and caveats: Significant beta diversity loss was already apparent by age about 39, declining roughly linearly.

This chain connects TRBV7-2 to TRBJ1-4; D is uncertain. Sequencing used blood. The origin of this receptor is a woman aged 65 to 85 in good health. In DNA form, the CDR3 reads TGTGCCAGCAGGAAGAGGGCTAATGAAAAACTGTTTTTT. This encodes CASRKRANEKLFF.